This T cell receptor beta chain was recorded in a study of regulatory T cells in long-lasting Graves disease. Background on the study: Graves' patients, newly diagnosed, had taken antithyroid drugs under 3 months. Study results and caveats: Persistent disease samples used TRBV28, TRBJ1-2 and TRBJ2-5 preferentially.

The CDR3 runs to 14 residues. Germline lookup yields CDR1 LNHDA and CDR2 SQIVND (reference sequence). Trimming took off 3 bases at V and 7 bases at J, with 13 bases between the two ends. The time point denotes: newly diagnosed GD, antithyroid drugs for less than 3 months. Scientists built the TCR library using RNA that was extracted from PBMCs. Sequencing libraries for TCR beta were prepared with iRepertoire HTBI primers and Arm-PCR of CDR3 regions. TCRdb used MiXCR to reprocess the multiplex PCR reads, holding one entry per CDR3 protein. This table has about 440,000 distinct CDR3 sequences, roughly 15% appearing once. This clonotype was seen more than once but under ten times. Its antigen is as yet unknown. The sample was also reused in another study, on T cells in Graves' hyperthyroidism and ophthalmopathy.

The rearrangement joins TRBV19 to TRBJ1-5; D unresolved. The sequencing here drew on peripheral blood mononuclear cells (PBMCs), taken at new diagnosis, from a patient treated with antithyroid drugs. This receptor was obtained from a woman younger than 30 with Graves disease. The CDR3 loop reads CASSIKGLGQPQHF. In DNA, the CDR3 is TGTGCCAGTAGTATTAAAGGGTTAGGGCAGCCCCAGCATTTT.